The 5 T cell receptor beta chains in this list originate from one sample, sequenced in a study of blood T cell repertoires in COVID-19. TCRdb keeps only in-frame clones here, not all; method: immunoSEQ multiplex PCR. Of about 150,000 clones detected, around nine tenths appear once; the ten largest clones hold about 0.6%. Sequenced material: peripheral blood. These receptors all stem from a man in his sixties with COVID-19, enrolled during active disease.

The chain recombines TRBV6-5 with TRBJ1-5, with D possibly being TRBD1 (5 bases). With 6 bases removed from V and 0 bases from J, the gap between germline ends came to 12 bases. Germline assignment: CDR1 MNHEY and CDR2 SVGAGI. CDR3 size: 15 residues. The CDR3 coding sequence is TGTGCCAGCAGGGTAGACAGAAATAGCAATCAGCCCCAGCATTTT. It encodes CASRVDRNSNQPQHF.

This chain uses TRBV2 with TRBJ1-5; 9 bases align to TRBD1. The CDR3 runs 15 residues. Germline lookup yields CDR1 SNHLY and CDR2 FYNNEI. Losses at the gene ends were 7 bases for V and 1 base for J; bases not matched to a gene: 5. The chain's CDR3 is CASIGTGNSNQPQHF. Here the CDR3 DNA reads TGTGCCAGCATCGGGACAGGGAACAGCAATCAGCCCCAGCATTTT.

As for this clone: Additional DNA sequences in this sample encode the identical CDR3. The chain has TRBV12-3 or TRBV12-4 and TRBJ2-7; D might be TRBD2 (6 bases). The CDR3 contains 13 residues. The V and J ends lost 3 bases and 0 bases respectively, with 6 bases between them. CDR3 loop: CASSLGGSYEQYF. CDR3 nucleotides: TGTGCCAGCAGTTTGGGGGGCTCCTACGAGCAGTACTTC.

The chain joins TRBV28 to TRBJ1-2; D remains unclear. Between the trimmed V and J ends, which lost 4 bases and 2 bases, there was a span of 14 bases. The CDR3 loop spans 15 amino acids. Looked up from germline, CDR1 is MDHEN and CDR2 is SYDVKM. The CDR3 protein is CASSSPGGLNYGYTF. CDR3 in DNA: TGTGCCAGCAGTTCCCCGGGTGGCTTAAACTATGGCTACACCTTC.

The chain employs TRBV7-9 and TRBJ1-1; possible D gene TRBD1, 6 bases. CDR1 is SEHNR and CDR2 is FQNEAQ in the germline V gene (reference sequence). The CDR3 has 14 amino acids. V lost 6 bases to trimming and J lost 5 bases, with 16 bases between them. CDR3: CASSSGGAWTEAFF. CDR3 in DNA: TGTGCCAGCAGTTCCGGGGGGGCTTGGACTGAAGCTTTCTTT.